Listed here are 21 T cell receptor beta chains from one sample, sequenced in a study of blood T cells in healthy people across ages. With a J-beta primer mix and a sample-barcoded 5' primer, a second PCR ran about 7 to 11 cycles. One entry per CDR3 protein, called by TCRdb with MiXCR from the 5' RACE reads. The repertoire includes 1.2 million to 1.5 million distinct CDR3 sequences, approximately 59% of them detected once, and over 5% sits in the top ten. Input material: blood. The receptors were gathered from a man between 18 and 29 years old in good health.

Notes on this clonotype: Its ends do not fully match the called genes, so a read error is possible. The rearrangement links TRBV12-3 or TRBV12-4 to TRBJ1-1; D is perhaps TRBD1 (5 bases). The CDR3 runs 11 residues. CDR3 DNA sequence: TGTACCAGCGGGAGACAGCCTGAAGCTTTCTTT. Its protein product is CTSGRQPEAFF.

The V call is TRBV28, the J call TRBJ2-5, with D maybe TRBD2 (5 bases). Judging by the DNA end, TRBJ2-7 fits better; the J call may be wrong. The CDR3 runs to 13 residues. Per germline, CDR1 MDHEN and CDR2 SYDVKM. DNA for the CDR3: TGTGCCAGCAGGACGGGTCGGGGCTACGAGCAGTACTTC. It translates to CASRTGRGYEQYF.

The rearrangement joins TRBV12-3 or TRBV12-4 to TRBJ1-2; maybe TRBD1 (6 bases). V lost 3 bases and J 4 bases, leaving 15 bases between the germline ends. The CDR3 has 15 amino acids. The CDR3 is CASSLRGRGFYGYTF. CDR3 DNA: TGTGCCAGCAGTTTGCGGGGGCGGGGTTTCTATGGCTACACCTTC.

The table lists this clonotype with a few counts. For the CDR3, the DNA is TGTGCCAGCAGCCCCCTGATGGTCTCTGGGGCCAACGTCCTGACTTTC. The encoded protein is CASSPLMVSGANVLTF. The chain joins TRBV3-1 to TRBJ2-6; no firm D call. CDR3 length equals 16 residues. Germline V CDR1 and CDR2: LGHDT, YNNKEL (reference sequence). The V end was cut by 4 bases, the J end by 0 bases, with 10 bases between.

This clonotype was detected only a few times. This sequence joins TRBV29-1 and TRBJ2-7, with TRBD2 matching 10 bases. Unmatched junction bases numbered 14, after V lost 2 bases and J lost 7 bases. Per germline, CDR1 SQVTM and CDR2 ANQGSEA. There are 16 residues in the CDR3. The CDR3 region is CSVEMAPGTSVYEQYF. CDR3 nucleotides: TGCAGCGTTGAAATGGCCCCAGGGACTAGCGTTTATGAGCAGTACTTC.

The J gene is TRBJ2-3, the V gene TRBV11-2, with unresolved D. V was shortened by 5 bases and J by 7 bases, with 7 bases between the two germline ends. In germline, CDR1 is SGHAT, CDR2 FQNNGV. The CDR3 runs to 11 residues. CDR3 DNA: TGTGCCAGCAGCGACGGAAATACGCAGTATTTT. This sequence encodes CASSDGNTQYF. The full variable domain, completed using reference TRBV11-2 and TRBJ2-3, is EAGVAQSPRYKIIEKRQSVAFWCNPISGHATLYWYQQILGQGPKLLIQFQNNGVVDDSQLPKDRFSAERLKGVDSTLKIQPAKLEDSAVYLCASSDGNTQYFGPGTRLTVL.

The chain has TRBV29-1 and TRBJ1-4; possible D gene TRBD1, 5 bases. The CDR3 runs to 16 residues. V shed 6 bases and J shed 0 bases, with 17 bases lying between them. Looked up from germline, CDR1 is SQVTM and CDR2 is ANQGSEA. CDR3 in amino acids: CSVGGDDTTTNEKLFF. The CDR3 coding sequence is TGCAGCGTGGGAGGGGATGACACAACAACTAATGAAAAACTGTTTTTT.

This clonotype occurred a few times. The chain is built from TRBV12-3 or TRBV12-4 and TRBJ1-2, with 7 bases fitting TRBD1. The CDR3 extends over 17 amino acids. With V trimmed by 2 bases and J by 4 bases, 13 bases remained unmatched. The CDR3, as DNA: TGTGCCAGCAGTTTAAAGTTCTCGCGGGACAGCTCCTATGGCTACACCTTC. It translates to CASSLKFSRDSSYGYTF.

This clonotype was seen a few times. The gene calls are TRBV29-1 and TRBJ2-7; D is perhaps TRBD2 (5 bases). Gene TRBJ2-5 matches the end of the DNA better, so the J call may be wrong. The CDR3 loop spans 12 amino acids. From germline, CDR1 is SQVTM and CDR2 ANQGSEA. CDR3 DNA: TGCAGCGTTGATTTAGCGCAAGAGACCCAGTACTTC. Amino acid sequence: CSVDLAQETQYF.

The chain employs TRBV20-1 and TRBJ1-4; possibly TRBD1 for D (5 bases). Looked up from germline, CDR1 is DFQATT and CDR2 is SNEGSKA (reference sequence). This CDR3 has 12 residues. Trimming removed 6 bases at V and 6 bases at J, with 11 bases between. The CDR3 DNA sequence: TGCAGTGCGCACCGGGACCATGAAAAACTGTTTTTT. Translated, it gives CSAHRDHEKLFF.

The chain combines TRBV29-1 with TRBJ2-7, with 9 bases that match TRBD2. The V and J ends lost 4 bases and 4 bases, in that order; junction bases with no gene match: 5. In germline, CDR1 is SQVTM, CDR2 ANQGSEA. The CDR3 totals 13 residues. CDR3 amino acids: CSVVWREGYEQYF. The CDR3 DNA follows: TGCAGCGTTGTTTGGCGGGAGGGGTACGAGCAGTACTTC.

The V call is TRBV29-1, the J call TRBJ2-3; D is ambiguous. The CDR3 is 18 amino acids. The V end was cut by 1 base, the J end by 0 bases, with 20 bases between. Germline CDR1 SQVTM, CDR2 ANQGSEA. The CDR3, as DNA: TGCAGCGTTGAAGTCCCACACGGAAACAGACTTAGCACAGATACGCAGTATTTT. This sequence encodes CSVEVPHGNRLSTDTQYF.

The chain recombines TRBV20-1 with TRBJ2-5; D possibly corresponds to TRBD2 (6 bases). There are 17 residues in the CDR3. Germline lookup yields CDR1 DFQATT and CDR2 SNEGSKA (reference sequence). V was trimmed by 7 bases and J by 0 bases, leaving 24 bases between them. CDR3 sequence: CSVIGDDRGWYQETQYF. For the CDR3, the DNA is TGCAGTGTTATCGGAGACGACCGGGGGTGGTACCAAGAGACCCAGTACTTC.

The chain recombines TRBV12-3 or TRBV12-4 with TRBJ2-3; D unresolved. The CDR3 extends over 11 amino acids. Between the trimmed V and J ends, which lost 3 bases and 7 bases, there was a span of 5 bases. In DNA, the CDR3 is TGTGCCAGCAGTTTTTCCCATACGCAGTATTTT. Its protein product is CASSFSHTQYF.

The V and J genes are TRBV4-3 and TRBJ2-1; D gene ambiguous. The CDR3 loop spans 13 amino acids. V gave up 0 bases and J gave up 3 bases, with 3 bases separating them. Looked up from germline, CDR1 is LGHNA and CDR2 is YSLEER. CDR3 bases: TGCGCCAGCAGCCAAGACATCTACAATGAGCAGTTCTTC. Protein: CASSQDIYNEQFF.

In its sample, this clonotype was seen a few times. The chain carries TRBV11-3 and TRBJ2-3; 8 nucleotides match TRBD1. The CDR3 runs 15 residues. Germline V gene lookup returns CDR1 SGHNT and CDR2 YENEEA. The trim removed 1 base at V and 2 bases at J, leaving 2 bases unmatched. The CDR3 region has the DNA TGTGCCAGCAGCTTAGGGACAGGGCACACAGATACGCAGTATTTT. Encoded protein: CASSLGTGHTDTQYF.

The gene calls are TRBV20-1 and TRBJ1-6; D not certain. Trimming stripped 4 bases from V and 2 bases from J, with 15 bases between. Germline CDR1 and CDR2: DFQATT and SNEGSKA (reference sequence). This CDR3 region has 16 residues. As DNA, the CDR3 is TGCAGTGCTACCCCGGGCCACCGGCCCTATAATTCACCCCTCCACTTT. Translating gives CSATPGHRPYNSPLHF.

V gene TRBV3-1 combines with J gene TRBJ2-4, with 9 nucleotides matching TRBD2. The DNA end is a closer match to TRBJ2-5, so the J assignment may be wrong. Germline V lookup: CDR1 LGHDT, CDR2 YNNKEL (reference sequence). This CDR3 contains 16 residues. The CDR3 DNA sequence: TGTGCCAGCAGCCAAGATGGGGCGGGAGGGGATGTGACCCAGTACTTC. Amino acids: CASSQDGAGGDVTQYF.

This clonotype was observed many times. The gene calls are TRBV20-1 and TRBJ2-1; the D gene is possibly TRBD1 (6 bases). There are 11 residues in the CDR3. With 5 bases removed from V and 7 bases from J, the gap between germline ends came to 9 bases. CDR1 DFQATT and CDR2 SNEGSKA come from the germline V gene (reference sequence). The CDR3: CSAGRGNEQFF. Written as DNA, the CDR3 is TGCAGTGCTGGCAGGGGAAATGAGCAGTTCTTC.

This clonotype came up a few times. This CDR3 is CASSQLSGHEQFF. The CDR3 coding sequence is TGCGCCAGCAGCCAACTTTCGGGCCATGAGCAGTTCTTC. The chain combines TRBV4-3 with TRBJ2-1; D unresolved. Germline CDR1 reads LGHNA; CDR2 reads YSLEER. V was pared by 2 bases and J by 8 bases, with 10 bases between. This CDR3 has 13 residues.

The CDR3: CASSQGGDLGEQYF. DNA for the CDR3: TGTGCCAGCAGCCAAGGGGGCGACTTAGGCGAGCAGTACTTC. The chain has TRBV6-5 and TRBJ2-7; 7 positions match TRBD1. Germline CDR1 MNHEY, CDR2 SVGAGI. The J segment lost 6 bases and the V segment lost 6 bases, leaving 11 bases of the junction unmatched. CDR3 length equals 14 residues.